The TCR beta chain described here comes from a study of T cell responses to AZD1222 COVID-19 vaccine. Whole-study results and caveats: Seropositive at baseline were only a handful of AZD1222 recipients. The donors showed a predominance of white British ancestry and of females, with possible underestimation of clonal diversity.

Measured with immunoSEQ multiplex PCR; TCRdb has only the in-frame clones, and not every one. The sample has 110,000 or so clones, roughly 90% seen once. With regard to this clone: Its specificity is unknown.

This CDR3 comprises 19 residues. Per germline, CDR1 LGHNA and CDR2 YNFKEQ. V dropped 0 bases and J dropped 4; count of bases not matched to a gene: 16. J is TRBJ2-3 and V is TRBV4-2; TRBD2 matches 7 bases. The sequenced sample was peripheral blood, obtained on day 0 of MenACWY control vaccination. This clonotype was sampled from an adult in good health. The chain's CDR3 is CASSQEVRGRVGSADTQYF. CDR3 DNA: TGTGCCAGCAGCCAAGAGGTCCGGGGGAGGGTGGGGTCCGCAGATACGCAGTATTTT.